One T cell receptor (beta chain) is described in this entry. The antigen remains undetermined. In the PCR, 60 Vbeta and 13 Jbeta primers were used. The protocol was immunoSEQ multiplex PCR, while the TCRdb copy is restricted to in-frame clones and leaves out a portion. This sample yields about 160,000 clones, of which about 75% are seen a single time; about 4.9% belongs to the top ten. This specimen belongs to a study of cytomegalovirus exposure and HLA in healthy donors. Study-wide results and caveats: In a later analysis, a genetic analysis reported fewer productive-TCR N-insertions in an Asian-associated ancestry cluster than the cohort average. CMV antigen specificity was confirmed in vitro for a few CMV-associated chains. Sequencing probably produced one cluster of sequence variants that were highly shared.

Material for sequencing was PBMCs. The sequence was collected from a male donor in good health and CMV-seronegative.

The CDR3, as DNA: TGTGCCAGCAGACCCGACAGGGAAGGAAACACCATATATTTT. This encodes CASRPDREGNTIYF. The gene calls are TRBV7-9 and TRBJ1-3, with TRBD1 identical over 7 bases. The CDR3 sequence is 14 residues long. Per germline, CDR1 SEHNR and CDR2 FQNEAQ (reference sequence). V lost 6 bases to trimming and J lost 4 bases; unmatched junction nucleotides: 6.